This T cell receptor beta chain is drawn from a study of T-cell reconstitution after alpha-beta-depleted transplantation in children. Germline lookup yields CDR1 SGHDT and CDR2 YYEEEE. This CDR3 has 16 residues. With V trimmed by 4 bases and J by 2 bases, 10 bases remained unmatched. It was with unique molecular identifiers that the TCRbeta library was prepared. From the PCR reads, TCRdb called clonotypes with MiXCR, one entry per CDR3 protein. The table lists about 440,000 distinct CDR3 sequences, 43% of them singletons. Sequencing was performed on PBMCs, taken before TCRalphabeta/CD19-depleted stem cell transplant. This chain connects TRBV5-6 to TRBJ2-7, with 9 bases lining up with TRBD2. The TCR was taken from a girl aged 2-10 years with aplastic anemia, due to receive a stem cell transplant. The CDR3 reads CASSGRWASGTYEQYF. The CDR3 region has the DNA TGTGCCAGCAGCGGACGCTGGGCTAGCGGGACCTACGAGCAGTACTTC.